This entry lists 31 T cell receptor beta chains sequenced from one sample in a study of vaccination effects on CD4 cells after COVID-19. For these TCRs, the target antigens are not known. TCRdb's copy holds only in-frame clones and misses some; the assay was immunoSEQ multiplex PCR. The sample has about 61,000 clones; roughly 80% are singletons. Using viral peptide pools, the ViraFEST assay grew out antigen-specific CD4+ T cells prior to sequencing. Culture lasted about ten days before CD4+ T cell isolation. Here the sequenced sample was CD4+ T cells from PBMCs cultured with HCoV-229E spike peptides, taken before COVID-19 vaccination. The receptors derive from a human donor who received a COVID-19 vaccine.

This clone was picked up one time. The chain couples TRBV30 to TRBJ2-1; D ambiguous. Germline V gene lookup returns CDR1 GTSNPN and CDR2 SVGIG (reference sequence). The ends were cut back, 0 bases at V and 7 bases at J, with 7 bases in the middle. The CDR3 is made up of 12 amino acids. CDR3: CAWSVVGNEQFF. CDR3 bases: TGTGCCTGGAGTGTTGTAGGAAATGAGCAGTTCTTC.

This clone was seen just once. The V call is TRBV6-5, the J call TRBJ1-2; D gene unclear. This CDR3 region has 14 residues. Trimming pared 5 bases from V and 9 bases from J, leaving 19 bases between. Germline-derived CDR1 and CDR2 are MNHEY and SVGAGI. CDR3 in amino acids: CASSNLEGRRSYTF. The CDR3 nucleotides are TGTGCCAGCAGTAATCTGGAGGGAAGGAGGAGCTACACCTTC.

CDR3 nucleotides: TGTGCCTGGAACCGAGCGAACACTGAAGCTTTCTTT. Its protein is CAWNRANTEAFF. V usage is TRBV30 and J usage is TRBJ1-1; no definite D call. The length of the CDR3 is 12 residues. V lost 4 bases and J 1 base, leaving 7 bases between the germline ends. The V gene's germline CDR1 is GTSNPN and CDR2 SVGIG (reference sequence).

The gene calls are TRBV11-2 and TRBJ2-6; D unclear. V was shortened by 5 bases and J by 0 bases, with 8 bases between the two germline ends. The CDR3 spans 15 residues. Germline V gene lookup returns CDR1 SGHAT and CDR2 FQNNGV. The CDR3 sequence: CASSLRRSGANVLTF. The DNA for the CDR3 is TGTGCCAGCAGCCTCCGGCGCTCTGGGGCCAACGTCCTGACTTTC. Variable domain in full (rest from reference TRBV11-2 and TRBJ2-6): EAGVAQSPRYKIIEKRQSVAFWCNPISGHATLYWYQQILGQGPKLLIQFQNNGVVDDSQLPKDRFSAERLKGVDSTLKIQPAKLEDSAVYLCASSLRRSGANVLTFGAGSRLTVL.

The rearrangement joins TRBV5-5 to TRBJ1-5; D not resolved. Trimming took 4 bases from V and 6 from J, leaving 14 bases between them. The germline gives CDR1 SGHKS, CDR2 YYEKEE (reference sequence). This CDR3 spans 14 amino acids. CDR3 coding DNA: TGTGCCAGCAGCCTCGGGGTGGCCGCTCAGCCCCAGCATTTT. It yields the protein CASSLGVAAQPQHF.

About this clone: At the DNA level, this CDR3 is encoded by other sequences in the same sample as well. V usage is TRBV7-2 and J usage is TRBJ1-5; no clear D gene. The CDR3 has 13 amino acids. V lost 1 base to trimming and J lost 2 bases, with 3 bases between them. Germline CDR1 is SGHTA and CDR2 is FQGNSA. The CDR3, as DNA: TGTGCCAGCAGCTTAGACGGCAATCAGCCCCAGCATTTT. It is translated as CASSLDGNQPQHF.

The chain couples TRBV29-1 to TRBJ1-1; no firm D call. V dropped 3 bases and J dropped 7 bases, with 9 bases sitting between them. Germline CDR1 is SQVTM and CDR2 is ANQGSEA. The CDR3 is 11 amino acids. CDR3 residues: CSVEDGNEAFF. The CDR3 DNA follows: TGCAGCGTTGAGGACGGAAATGAAGCTTTCTTT.

This clone appeared a single time. This chain joins TRBV2 and TRBJ2-5; 7 bases map to TRBD2. Germline V gives CDR1 SNHLY, CDR2 FYNNEI. This CDR3 contains 12 residues. The V and J ends lost 8 bases and 5 bases, in that order; junction bases with no gene match: 5. CDR3 protein: CASGRGMETQYF. The CDR3 bases are TGTGCCAGCGGGCGGGGGATGGAGACCCAGTACTTC.

The V call is TRBV28, the J call TRBJ1-4; D is unclear. The CDR3 spans 13 residues. V was trimmed by 7 bases and J by 3 bases, leaving 9 bases between them. Germline V gene data show CDR1 as MDHEN and CDR2 as SYDVKM. The CDR3 region is CASKGRSNEKLFF. Here the CDR3 DNA reads TGTGCCAGCAAAGGCAGATCTAATGAAAAACTGTTTTTT.

J is TRBJ2-2 and V is TRBV4-3, with 8 nucleotides matching TRBD1. V lost 2 bases to trimming and J lost 0 bases; unmatched junction nucleotides: 5. Germline lookup yields CDR1 LGHNA and CDR2 YSLEER. This CDR3 region has 17 residues. CDR3 DNA sequence: TGCGCCAGCAGCCAACTACGGACAGGGTCGAACACCGGGGAGCTGTTTTTT. This gives the protein CASSQLRTGSNTGELFF.

The chain is built from TRBV9 and TRBJ1-6; TRBD1 agrees at 9 bases. The germline V gene has CDR1 SGDLS and CDR2 YYNGEE. The junction had 5 bases not matched to a gene; V was cut back by 4 bases and J by 9 bases. This CDR3 is built from 14 residues. The chain's CDR3 is CASSQTGGGSPLHF. The DNA of the CDR3 is TGTGCCAGCAGCCAGACAGGGGGGGGTTCACCCCTCCACTTT.

This clone has only one observation. The V call is TRBV19, the J call TRBJ1-1, with 11 bases aligning to TRBD1. The CDR3 has 15 residues. V was clipped by 4 bases and J by 2 bases; unmatched bases: 3. The V gene's germline CDR1 is LNHDA and CDR2 SQIVND (reference sequence). The CDR3 region is CASSTWTGGNTEAFF. CDR3 coding DNA: TGTGCCAGTAGTACATGGACAGGGGGCAACACTGAAGCTTTCTTT.

The gene calls are TRBV21-1 and TRBJ2-3; the table's D call, TRBD2, was not checked against the DNA. TRBV21-1 is described as a pseudogene. The CDR3 covers 20 residues. CDR3 loop: CASSAPVGGISIVCTDTQYF. The DNA of the CDR3 is TGTGCCAGCAGCGCACCGGTGGGGGGGATTTCAATAGTTTGCACAGATACGCAGTATTTT.

This clone was counted once. The CDR3 DNA follows: TGTGCCAGCAGTGAAAGGACGGCCTATGAATACGTC. Translation gives CASSERTAYEYV. The rearrangement uses TRBV2 and TRBJ2-7; D gene ambiguous. Trimming took 2 bases from V and 13 from J, leaving 15 bases between them. The germline V gene has CDR1 SNHLY and CDR2 FYNNEI. The CDR3 contains 12 residues.

The chain links TRBV9 to TRBJ2-2, with D perhaps matching TRBD1 or TRBD2 (5 bases each). V was trimmed by 4 bases and J by 5 bases, leaving 18 bases between them. CDR3 size: 16 residues. CDR1 is SGDLS and CDR2 is YYNGEE in the germline V gene. This chain's CDR3 is CASSPLSGAGTGELFF. The CDR3 nucleotides read TGTGCCAGCAGCCCCCTCTCCGGGGCAGGGACCGGGGAGCTGTTTTTT.

The genes are TRBV6-2 or TRBV6-3 and TRBJ2-4; D unclear. Trimming removed 6 bases from V and 1 base from J, with 13 bases in between. Per the germline V gene, CDR1 is MNHEY and CDR2 is SVGEGT. This CDR3 is built from 15 residues. CDR3 protein: CASSSEAGAKNIQYF. The CDR3 nucleotides are TGTGCCAGCAGCTCCGAGGCCGGGGCCAAAAACATTCAGTACTTC.

This chain joins TRBV19 and TRBJ1-2, with a weak D call TRBD1 (5 bases). The CDR3 is made up of 14 amino acids. Germline V gives CDR1 LNHDA, CDR2 SQIVND (reference sequence). V was pared by 7 bases and J by 4 bases, with 16 bases between. The CDR3 loop reads CASNPSGRFYGYTF. The CDR3 nucleotides are TGTGCCAGTAACCCCTCGGGACGGTTCTATGGCTACACCTTC.

The gene calls are TRBV6-2 or TRBV6-3 and TRBJ2-5; 7 positions agree with TRBD1. CDR1 and CDR2 from the germline V gene are MNHEY and SVGEGT. Losses at the gene ends were 5 bases for V and 0 bases for J; bases not matched to a gene: 3. CDR3 size: 14 residues. DNA for the CDR3: TGTGCCAGCAGTCTTGACAGGGACCAAGAGACCCAGTACTTC. It translates to CASSLDRDQETQYF.

J is TRBJ2-1 and V is TRBV7-2; 10 bases map to TRBD2. The junction had 7 bases not matched to a gene; V was cut back by 4 bases and J by 7 bases. Per germline, CDR1 SGHTA and CDR2 FQGNSA. The CDR3 runs to 15 residues. The CDR3 here is CASSWTSGTFNEQFF. In DNA form, the CDR3 reads TGTGCCAGCAGCTGGACTAGCGGAACATTTAATGAGCAGTTCTTC.

The genes are TRBV29-1 and TRBJ2-2; TRBD2 is a possible D gene (6 bases). The CDR3 spans 14 residues. The germline V gene encodes CDR1 SQVTM and CDR2 ANQGSEA. CDR3 bases: TGCAGTGTCATGGGAGGCATAAACACCGGGGAGCTGTTTTTT. Its translation is CSVMGGINTGELFF.

The chain couples TRBV7-8 to TRBJ2-5; a weak D match, TRBD2 (7 bases). V dropped 5 bases and J dropped 6 bases, with 16 bases sitting between them. The CDR3 runs to 14 residues. Looked up from germline, CDR1 is SGHVS and CDR2 is FQNEAQ. The CDR3 loop reads CASSPPGGPKTQYF. In DNA, the CDR3 is TGTGCCAGCAGCCCACCGGGGGGCCCGAAGACCCAGTACTTC.

The chain has TRBV5-6 and TRBJ2-5, with unresolved D. The ends were cut back, 1 base at V and 1 base at J, with 2 bases in the middle. This CDR3 contains 12 residues. The germline V gene encodes CDR1 SGHDT and CDR2 YYEEEE. CDR3: CASSLSQETQYF. The DNA for the CDR3 is TGTGCCAGCAGCTTGTCCCAAGAGACCCAGTACTTC.

The rearrangement links TRBV2 to TRBJ2-5; D might be TRBD1 or TRBD2, each matching 6 bases. CDR1 SNHLY and CDR2 FYNNEI come from the germline V gene. CDR3 size: 14 residues. Trimming shortened V by 6 bases and J by 5 bases, and 16 bases separated the two germline ends. The CDR3 nucleotides read TGTGCCAGCAGCGAGGGGGGCGGAAGGGAGACCCAGTACTTC. Its translation is CASSEGGGRETQYF.

The chain employs TRBV5-8 and TRBJ2-1; D may be TRBD1 (5 bases). CDR1 is SGHTS and CDR2 is YDEGEE in the germline V gene. Trimming shortened V by 3 bases and J by 8 bases, and 12 bases separated the two germline ends. CDR3 length: 13 residues. The CDR3 bases are TGTGCCAGCAGCTATAAATGGGGCCATGAGCAGTTCTTC. Residues: CASSYKWGHEQFF.

The rearrangement uses TRBV6-5 and TRBJ1-1; 9 bases are shared with TRBD1. V lost 6 bases to trimming and J lost 11 bases; unmatched junction nucleotides: 10. Germline values: CDR1 MNHEY, CDR2 SVGAGI. The CDR3 spans 13 residues. CDR3 in DNA: TGTGCCAGCAGCGTCCGGGACAGGGTCCTCGCTTTCTTT. This encodes CASSVRDRVLAFF.

This clone has only a few counts. Written as DNA, the CDR3 is TGTGCTAGTGGTTTGGGGGCAGGGGACGGAAACACCATATATTTT. It encodes CASGLGAGDGNTIYF. This sequence joins TRBV12-5 and TRBJ1-3; possible D gene TRBD1, 6 bases. Trimming removed 1 base at V and 4 bases at J, with 11 bases between. The CDR3 contains 15 residues. Germline assignment: CDR1 LGHNT and CDR2 FRNRAP. Complete variable domain (other parts from reference TRBV12-5 and TRBJ1-3): DARVTQTPRHKVTEMGQEVTMRCQPILGHNTVFWYRQTMMQGLELLAYFRNRAPLDDSGMPKDRFSAEMPDATLATLKIQPSEPRDSAVYFCASGLGAGDGNTIYFGEGSWLTVV.

The chain uses TRBV5-1 and TRBJ2-5, with D maybe TRBD1 (7 bases). Trimming took 4 bases from V and 5 from J, leaving 15 bases between them. In germline, CDR1 is SGHRS, CDR2 YFSETQ. The CDR3 covers 14 residues. CDR3 amino acids: CASSRQGGDETQYF. In DNA form, the CDR3 reads TGCGCCAGCAGCAGGCAGGGGGGAGACGAGACCCAGTACTTC. The full variable domain, rest sourced from reference TRBV5-1 and TRBJ2-5, is KAGVTQTPRYLIKTRGQQVTLSCSPISGHRSVSWYQQTPGQGLQFLFEYFSETQRNKGNFPGRFSGRQFSNSRSEMNVSTLELGDSALYLCASSRQGGDETQYFGPGTRLLVL.

This clone was picked up a small number of times. The chain recombines TRBV20-1 with TRBJ1-4, with D possibly being TRBD1 (5 bases). This CDR3 is 14 amino acids long. Trimming cost V 3 bases and J 8 bases, with 16 bases left between them. The V gene's germline CDR1 is DFQATT and CDR2 SNEGSKA (reference sequence). The chain's CDR3 is CSASMGPKREKLFF. DNA for the CDR3: TGCAGTGCTAGTATGGGACCAAAGAGGGAAAAACTGTTTTTT.

J is TRBJ1-1 and V is TRBV28; 8 bases fit TRBD1. Trimming cost V 5 bases and J 2 bases; bases outside gene matches: 1. CDR1 is MDHEN and CDR2 is SYDVKM in the germline V gene. The CDR3 is 13 amino acids. For the CDR3, the DNA is TGTGCCAGCAGTGGACAGGGTAACACTGAAGCTTTCTTT. Its translation: CASSGQGNTEAFF.

The count of this clone is one. The V and J genes are TRBV4-3 and TRBJ2-1; 8 positions agree with TRBD2. With 3 bases clipped from V and 0 bases from J, the junction kept 13 bases outside the gene matches. CDR3 length: 19 amino acids. CDR1 and CDR2 from the germline V gene are LGHNA and YSLEER. The CDR3, as DNA: TGCGCCAGCAGCCAGGGGGTAGCGGGGCTGTTCAGCTCCTACAATGAGCAGTTCTTC. Translation gives CASSQGVAGLFSSYNEQFF.

The V and J genes are TRBV28 and TRBJ2-5, with TRBD2 as a possible D gene (5 bases). Germline assignment: CDR1 MDHEN and CDR2 SYDVKM. V gave up 5 bases and J gave up 3 bases, with 13 bases separating them. The CDR3 length is 14 residues. In nucleotides, the CDR3 is TGTGCCAGCAGTCCTCCCGGGAAAGAAGAGACCCAGTACTTC. Protein sequence: CASSPPGKEETQYF.